The 32 T cell receptor beta chains below come from one sample, sequenced in a study of OX40 agonist ivuxolimab in advanced cancers. Sequencing was performed with immunoSEQ multiplex PCR; in TCRdb, only in-frame clones are kept and a portion is missing. The table shows 45,000 to 65,000 clones, with approximately 90% occurring only once. The input for sequencing was CD4+ or CD8+ T cells sorted from blood, taken in a trial of the OX40 agonist ivuxolimab. These receptors all stem from an adult with an advanced solid tumor such as melanoma, head and neck, liver or kidney cancer.

The chain combines TRBV15 with TRBJ2-5; maybe TRBD1 (6 bases). The CDR3 runs to 16 residues. Germline V lookup: CDR1 LNHNV, CDR2 YYDKDF (reference sequence). V was trimmed by 2 bases and J by 2 bases, leaving 15 bases between them. This CDR3 is CATSRRFRGGQETQYF. The CDR3 DNA follows: TGTGCCACCAGCAGACGTTTCAGGGGTGGTCAAGAGACCCAGTACTTC.

The rearrangement uses TRBV9 and TRBJ2-7, with 9 bases identical to TRBD1. CDR1 and CDR2 from the germline V gene are SGDLS and YYNGEE. V lost 0 bases and J lost 3; bases outside the gene matches: 4. The CDR3 contains 15 residues. The CDR3 protein is CASSVGGQGSYEQYF. CDR3 DNA sequence: TGTGCCAGCAGCGTAGGGGGACAGGGAAGCTACGAGCAGTACTTC.

This chain joins TRBV6-4 and TRBJ2-3; weak D call: TRBD2 (6 bases). Between the trimmed V and J ends, which lost 3 bases and 0 bases, there was a span of 7 bases. CDR3 length: 14 amino acids. Germline V gene sequence: CDR1 MRHNA, CDR2 SNTAGT. CDR3 sequence reads: CASSERGSTDTQYF. DNA of the CDR3: TGTGCCAGCAGTGAGCGGGGCAGCACAGATACGCAGTATTTT.

This chain connects TRBV4-3 to TRBJ1-1; 7 positions match TRBD1. The CDR3 is 16 residues long. J lost 4 bases, V lost 1 base, and 9 bases had no gene match. Germline CDR1 LGHNA, CDR2 YSLEER. CDR3 in DNA: TGCGCCAGCAGCCAAGGAGGAGGGCAGGGGGGCACTGAAGCTTTCTTT. Protein sequence: CASSQGGGQGGTEAFF.

V usage is TRBV7-2 and J usage is TRBJ1-1; no firm D call. The CDR3 runs to 13 residues. V was trimmed by 3 bases and J by 3 bases, leaving 8 bases between them. Germline CDR1 is SGHTA and CDR2 is FQGNSA. CDR3 amino acids: CASSLKGYTEAFF. The CDR3 DNA is TGTGCCAGCAGCTTGAAGGGCTACACTGAAGCTTTCTTT.

The V and J genes are TRBV19 and TRBJ1-2; no clear D. Trimming stripped 5 bases from V and 6 bases from J, with 19 bases between. This CDR3 contains 15 residues. Germline values: CDR1 LNHDA, CDR2 SQIVND (reference sequence). The CDR3 nucleotides read TGTGCCAGTAGTTCCCGGATTTCCGTAGGCAATGGCTACACCTTC. Protein: CASSSRISVGNGYTF.

This sequence joins TRBV30 and TRBJ2-7, with a weak D call TRBD2 (5 bases). There are 12 residues in the CDR3. Germline V gene data show CDR1 as GTSNPN and CDR2 as SVGIG (reference sequence). Between the trimmed V and J ends, which lost 4 bases and 0 bases, there was a span of 7 bases. In DNA form, the CDR3 reads TGTGCCTGGACGGGGATCTCCTACGAGCAGTACTTC. This sequence encodes CAWTGISYEQYF.

The chain links TRBV7-9 to TRBJ1-1; 8 nucleotides agree with TRBD1. Germline CDR1 is SEHNR and CDR2 is FQNEAQ (reference sequence). With V trimmed by 5 bases and J by 1 base, 9 bases remained unmatched. CDR3 length: 16 residues. DNA of the CDR3: TGTGCCAGCAGCATATATCAGGGGGCGCGGAACACTGAAGCTTTCTTT. It encodes CASSIYQGARNTEAFF.

The rearrangement links TRBV4-1 to TRBJ2-7; TRBD1 matches at 8 bases. Germline V gene data show CDR1 as MGHRA and CDR2 as YSYEKL. The CDR3 covers 16 residues. Losses at the gene ends were 0 bases for V and 3 bases for J; bases not matched to a gene: 7. The CDR3: CASSQDATGVFYEQYF. CDR3 bases: TGCGCCAGCAGCCAAGATGCGACAGGGGTTTTCTACGAGCAGTACTTC.

The chain is built from TRBV5-6 and TRBJ2-5; 10 bases match TRBD1. V shed 3 bases, J shed 4 bases, and the junction held 3 bases outside the gene matches. This CDR3 region has 14 residues. The germline gives CDR1 SGHDT, CDR2 YYEEEE. This chain's CDR3 is CASSYGTGVETQYF. The CDR3 DNA reads TGTGCCAGCAGCTACGGGACAGGGGTAGAGACCCAGTACTTC.

For this clone: The junction and the germline gene differ at one end; a read error may be behind it. The V call is TRBV27, the J call TRBJ1-1; the match to TRBD1 covers 9 bases. CDR1 MNHEY and CDR2 SMNVEV come from the germline V gene (reference sequence). The CDR3 is 14 amino acids. The CDR3 reads CASSFGQGNAEAFF. The CDR3 DNA reads TGTGCCAGCAGTTTTGGACAGGGGAACGCTGAAGCTTTCTTT.

The sample holds one count of this clone. This rearrangement joins TRBV7-6 to TRBJ2-7; 7 bases align to TRBD2. V trimming: 3 bases; J trimming: 0 bases; junction bases outside the gene matches: 5. The CDR3 totals 15 residues. CDR1 is SGHVS, CDR2 FNYEAQ, per germline. The CDR3 DNA is TGTGCCAGCAGCTTCGACGGGGGGTCCTCCTACGAGCAGTACTTC. This gives the protein CASSFDGGSSYEQYF.

J is TRBJ1-2 and V is TRBV19; TRBD1 matches at 8 bases. Unmatched junction bases numbered 9, after V lost 3 bases and J lost 6 bases. The CDR3 contains 15 residues. CDR1 LNHDA and CDR2 SQIVND come from the germline V gene (reference sequence). CDR3 protein: CASSISPGGADGYTF. In DNA, the CDR3 is TGTGCCAGTAGTATCAGTCCAGGGGGCGCGGATGGCTACACCTTC.

This chain links TRBV4-3 with TRBJ2-1; 8 bases are shared with TRBD2. V shed 0 bases, J shed 7 bases, and the junction held 8 bases outside the gene matches. The CDR3 runs 16 residues. The germline V gene has CDR1 LGHNA and CDR2 YSLEER. CDR3 coding DNA: TGCGCCAGCAGCCAAGATAAAGGCGGGAGGCTGAATGAGCAGTTCTTC. It translates to CASSQDKGGRLNEQFF.

The chain links TRBV10-3 to TRBJ2-7; a weak D match, TRBD2 (6 bases). The CDR3 is made up of 12 amino acids. Germline CDR1 and CDR2: ENHRY and SYGVKD. Trimming cost V 4 bases and J 3 bases, with 7 bases left between them. The CDR3 DNA sequence: TGTGCCATCAGTGGCGGGATCTACGAGCAGTACTTC. Translation gives CAISGGIYEQYF.

This clone was found once. The chain links TRBV9 to TRBJ2-1; 10 positions agree with TRBD1. V lost 6 bases, J lost 8 bases, and 8 bases stayed unmatched. The CDR3 sequence is 14 residues long. Germline CDR1 and CDR2: SGDLS and YYNGEE. CDR3: CASTGTGAVDEQFF. The CDR3 bases are TGTGCCAGCACCGGGACAGGGGCGGTGGATGAGCAGTTCTTC.

This clone appeared a single time. The chain couples TRBV19 to TRBJ2-7; no definite D call. This CDR3 region has 11 residues. With 5 bases removed from V and 5 bases from J, the gap between germline ends came to 7 bases. Germline loops: CDR1 LNHDA, CDR2 SQIVND (reference sequence). The CDR3 DNA reads TGTGCCAGTAGTTCCTACGACGAGCAGTACTTC. It codes for CASSSYDEQYF.

This clone was counted between two and nine times. This rearrangement joins TRBV28 to TRBJ2-3; 12 bases are shared with TRBD2. CDR3 size: 15 residues. Germline V CDR1 and CDR2: MDHEN, SYDVKM. Trimming cost V 6 bases and J 3 bases; bases outside gene matches: 4. CDR3 region: CASRRLAGATDTQYF. CDR3 in DNA: TGTGCCAGCAGACGACTAGCGGGGGCAACAGATACGCAGTATTTT.

The genes are TRBV29-1 and TRBJ1-1, with D perhaps matching TRBD1 (6 bases). V was shortened by 6 bases and J by 1 base, with 9 bases between the two germline ends. From germline, CDR1 is SQVTM and CDR2 ANQGSEA. The CDR3 is 12 amino acids. CDR3 sequence reads: CSVLQGNTEAFF. CDR3 bases: TGCAGCGTGTTACAGGGGAACACTGAAGCTTTCTTT.

The table lists this clone with a count of one. The gene calls are TRBV10-3 and TRBJ2-3, with 7 positions matching TRBD2. J lost 2 bases, V lost 6 bases, and 14 bases had no gene match. This CDR3 region has 17 residues. Germline lookup yields CDR1 ENHRY and CDR2 SYGVKD. CDR3 sequence: CAISGGDLADYTDTQYF. The CDR3 DNA is TGTGCCATCAGCGGAGGGGACCTAGCGGATTACACAGATACGCAGTATTTT.

The chain uses TRBV4-3 and TRBJ1-2, with unresolved D. CDR3 length equals 16 residues. The V gene's germline CDR1 is LGHNA and CDR2 YSLEER. Trimming cost V 2 bases and J 0 bases, with 13 bases left between them. The CDR3: CASSQSLRSANYGYTF. CDR3 nucleotide sequence: TGCGCCAGCAGCCAATCACTGAGAAGCGCTAACTATGGCTACACCTTC.

The chain uses TRBV27 and TRBJ2-7, with a tentative D call TRBD2 (6 bases). The CDR3 consists of 14 residues. Trimming took off 6 bases at V and 0 bases at J, with 12 bases between the two ends. Germline-derived CDR1 and CDR2 are MNHEY and SMNVEV (reference sequence). CDR3 coding DNA: TGTGCCAGCAGCCGCTTCGGGGGCTCCTACGAGCAGTACTTC. Protein: CASSRFGGSYEQYF.

In its sample, this clone was seen once. This chain uses TRBV29-1 with TRBJ2-3; 7 bases are a match to TRBD2. The CDR3 covers 15 residues. CDR1 SQVTM and CDR2 ANQGSEA come from the germline V gene. V was pared by 6 bases and J by 2 bases, with 11 bases of the junction left unmatched. In nucleotides, the CDR3 is TGCAGCGTCCTACCCCGGGACTACCCCACAGATACGCAGTATTTT. Translating gives CSVLPRDYPTDTQYF.

The J gene is TRBJ1-5, the V gene TRBV27; D may be TRBD1 (6 bases). The CDR3 totals 16 residues. The V end was cut by 5 bases, the J end by 2 bases, with 16 bases between. The germline CDR1 and CDR2 sequences are MNHEY and SMNVEV (reference sequence). CDR3 residues: CASSHGQTLGNQPQHF. DNA for the CDR3: TGTGCCAGCAGTCACGGACAGACACTAGGCAATCAGCCCCAGCATTTT.

The chain combines TRBV15 with TRBJ1-1; D unresolved. Germline V gene sequence: CDR1 LNHNV, CDR2 YYDKDF (reference sequence). The V and J ends lost 3 bases and 9 bases respectively, with 14 bases between them. The CDR3 totals 13 residues. CDR3 nucleotide sequence: TGTGCCACCAGCAGTGCAGTCGATTACCAAGCTTTCTTT. It encodes CATSSAVDYQAFF.

J is TRBJ2-2 and V is TRBV4-3, with D unresolved. V dropped 0 bases and J dropped 6 bases, with 14 bases sitting between them. The CDR3 sequence is 16 residues long. Germline CDR1 is LGHNA and CDR2 is YSLEER. CDR3 in amino acids: CASSQDIDRAAGELFF. The CDR3, as DNA: TGCGCCAGCAGCCAAGATATAGATCGGGCTGCCGGGGAGCTGTTTTTT.

The chain uses TRBV5-5 and TRBJ1-2; D is uncertain. Germline CDR1 SGHKS, CDR2 YYEKEE (reference sequence). Deletions cut 2 bases from V and 2 bases from J, with 10 bases between. The CDR3 consists of 14 residues. CDR3 amino acids: CASSLPGRNYGYTF. CDR3 bases: TGTGCCAGCAGCTTACCGGGCAGAAACTATGGCTACACCTTC.

The chain couples TRBV19 to TRBJ2-5, with TRBD1 identical over 7 bases. The CDR3 loop spans 15 amino acids. CDR1 and CDR2 (germline): LNHDA, SQIVND (reference sequence). Trimming at V came to 0 bases and at J to 2 bases, leaving 3 bases not matched to a gene. The CDR3 sequence is CASSIEDRAQETQYF. The DNA for the CDR3 is TGTGCCAGTAGTATAGAAGACAGGGCGCAAGAGACCCAGTACTTC.

The J gene is TRBJ2-3, the V gene TRBV5-4, with D unclear. The germline gives CDR1 SGHNT, CDR2 YYREEE (reference sequence). The CDR3 covers 12 residues. The V end was cut by 3 bases, the J end by 1 base, with 3 bases between. CDR3 DNA: TGTGCCAGCAGCTCTGGCACAGATACGCAGTATTTT. Translated, it gives CASSSGTDTQYF.

The rearrangement joins TRBV11-1 to TRBJ2-7; perhaps TRBD1 as D (5 bases). The germline V gene encodes CDR1 SGHAT and CDR2 FQDESV (reference sequence). V gave up 3 bases and J gave up 6 bases, with 12 bases separating them. CDR3 length: 13 amino acids. The CDR3 sequence: CASSFSRASEQYF. DNA of the CDR3: TGTGCCAGCAGCTTTTCCAGGGCATCCGAGCAGTACTTC.

This clone has more than one count but fewer than ten. The chain is built from TRBV19 and TRBJ2-1, with TRBD1 matching 8 bases. Germline lookup yields CDR1 LNHDA and CDR2 SQIVND (reference sequence). V shed 5 bases, J shed 5 bases, and the junction held 8 bases outside the gene matches. This CDR3 spans 15 amino acids. The chain's CDR3 is CASSHTGGSHNEQFF. As DNA, the CDR3 is TGTGCCAGTAGTCACACAGGGGGTTCCCACAATGAGCAGTTCTTC.

The chain carries TRBV9 and TRBJ2-7, with D perhaps matching TRBD1 (6 bases). Trimming removed 4 bases at V and 6 bases at J, with 20 bases between. This CDR3 region has 15 residues. Germline V gene sequence: CDR1 SGDLS, CDR2 YYNGEE. The CDR3 reads CASSLDGTGSSEQYF. The CDR3 coding sequence is TGTGCCAGCAGCCTCGACGGAACAGGGTCGTCCGAGCAGTACTTC.